This TCR beta chain was obtained from a study of blood T cell repertoires in COVID-19. Study information: Donors in Cohort 3 who had recovered were those with two negative PCRs, healthcare professional clearance, or resolution of their symptoms. PBMCs, B-cell-depleted T cells, or T cells were the source of the cDNA or gDNA that made up the material.

CDR3 length equals 15 residues. J lost 1 base, V lost 5 bases, and 9 bases had no gene match. Looked up from germline, CDR1 is SQVTM and CDR2 is ANQGSEA. Generated by immunoSEQ multiplex PCR, the TCRdb table keeps only in-frame clones and is missing some. The sample yields 200,000 to 250,000 clones, about 90% seen once. This clone was found a few times. The receptor was isolated from a woman between 45 and 60 years old in a cohort exposed to, infected with or recovered from COVID-19 (not recorded which). The sequencing input was PBMCs or T cells enriched from blood (not recorded which). V and J are TRBV29-1 and TRBJ2-7; TRBD2 agrees at 9 bases. The chain's CDR3 is CSVTVASGDSYEQYF. The CDR3 bases are TGCAGCGTTACGGTCGCTAGCGGGGATTCCTACGAGCAGTACTTC.